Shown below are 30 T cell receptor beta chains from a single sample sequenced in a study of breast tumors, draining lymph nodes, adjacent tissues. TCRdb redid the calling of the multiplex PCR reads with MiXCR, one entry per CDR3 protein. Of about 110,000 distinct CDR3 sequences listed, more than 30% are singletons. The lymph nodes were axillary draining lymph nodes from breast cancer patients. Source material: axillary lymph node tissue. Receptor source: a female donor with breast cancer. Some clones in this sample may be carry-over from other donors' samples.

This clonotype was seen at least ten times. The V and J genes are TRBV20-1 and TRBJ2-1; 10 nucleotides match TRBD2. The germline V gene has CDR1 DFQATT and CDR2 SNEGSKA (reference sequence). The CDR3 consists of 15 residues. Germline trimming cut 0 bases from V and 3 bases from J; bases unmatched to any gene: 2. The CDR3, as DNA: TGCAGTGCTAGAGAGACTAGCGGGCTCTACAATGAGCAGTTCTTC. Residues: CSARETSGLYNEQFF.

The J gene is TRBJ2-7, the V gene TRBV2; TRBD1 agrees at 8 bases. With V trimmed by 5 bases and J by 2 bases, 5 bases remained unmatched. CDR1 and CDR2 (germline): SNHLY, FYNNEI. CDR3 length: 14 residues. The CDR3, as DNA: TGTGCCAGCAGTTCCGGGACAGGCACCTACGAGCAGTACTTC. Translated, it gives CASSSGTGTYEQYF. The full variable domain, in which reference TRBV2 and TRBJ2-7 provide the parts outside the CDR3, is EPEVTQTPSHQVTQMGQEVILRCVPISNHLYFYWYRQILGQKVEFLVSFYNNEISEKSEIFDDQFSVERPDGSNFTLKIRSTKLEDSAMYFCASSSGTGTYEQYFGPGTRLTVT.

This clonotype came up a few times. The CDR3 reads CASSLVYGTGGVVYEQFF. The CDR3 DNA follows: TGTGCCAGCAGCTTAGTTTACGGTACCGGGGGGGTTGTCTATGAGCAGTTCTTC. The rearrangement joins TRBV11-2 to TRBJ2-1; 8 bases fit TRBD2. Looked up from germline, CDR1 is SGHAT and CDR2 is FQNNGV. J lost 8 bases, V lost 1 base, and 16 bases had no gene match. The CDR3 runs 18 residues. Combining the CDR3 with reference TRBV11-2 and TRBJ2-1 gives the whole variable domain EAGVAQSPRYKIIEKRQSVAFWCNPISGHATLYWYQQILGQGPKLLIQFQNNGVVDDSQLPKDRFSAERLKGVDSTLKIQPAKLEDSAVYLCASSLVYGTGGVVYEQFFGPGTRLTVL.

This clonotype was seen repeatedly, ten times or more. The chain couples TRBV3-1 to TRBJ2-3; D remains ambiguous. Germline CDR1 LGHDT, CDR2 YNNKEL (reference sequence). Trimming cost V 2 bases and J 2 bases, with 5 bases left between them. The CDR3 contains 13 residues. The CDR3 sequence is CASSQRLTDTQYF. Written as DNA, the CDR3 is TGTGCCAGCAGCCAAAGACTCACAGATACGCAGTATTTT.

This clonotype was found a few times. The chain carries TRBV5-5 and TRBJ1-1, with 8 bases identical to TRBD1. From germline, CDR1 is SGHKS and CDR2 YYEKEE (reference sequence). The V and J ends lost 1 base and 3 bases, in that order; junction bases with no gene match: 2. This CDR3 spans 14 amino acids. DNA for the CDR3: TGTGCCAGCAGCTTGCAGGGGGCAGACACTGAAGCTTTCTTT. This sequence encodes CASSLQGADTEAFF.

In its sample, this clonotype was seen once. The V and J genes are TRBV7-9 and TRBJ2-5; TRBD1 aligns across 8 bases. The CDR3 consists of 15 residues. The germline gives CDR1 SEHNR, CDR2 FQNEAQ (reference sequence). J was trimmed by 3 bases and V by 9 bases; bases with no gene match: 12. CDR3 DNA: TGTGCCAGTAGTATCGGCCAGGGGGCTAAAGAGACCCAGTACTTC. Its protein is CASSIGQGAKETQYF.

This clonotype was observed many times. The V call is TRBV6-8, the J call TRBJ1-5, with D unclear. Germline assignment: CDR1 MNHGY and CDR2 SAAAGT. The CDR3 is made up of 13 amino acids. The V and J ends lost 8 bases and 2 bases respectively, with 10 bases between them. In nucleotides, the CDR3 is TGTGCCAGCTGTGAACATGGCAATCAGCCCCAGCATTTT. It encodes CASCEHGNQPQHF.

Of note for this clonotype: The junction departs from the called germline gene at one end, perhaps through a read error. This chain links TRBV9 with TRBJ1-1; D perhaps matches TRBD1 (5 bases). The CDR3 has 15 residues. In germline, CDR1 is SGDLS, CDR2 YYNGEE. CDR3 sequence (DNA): TGTGCCAGCAGCGTAGGAGGTACGGGACCCACTGAAGCTTCCTTT. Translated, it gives CASSVGGTGPTEASF.

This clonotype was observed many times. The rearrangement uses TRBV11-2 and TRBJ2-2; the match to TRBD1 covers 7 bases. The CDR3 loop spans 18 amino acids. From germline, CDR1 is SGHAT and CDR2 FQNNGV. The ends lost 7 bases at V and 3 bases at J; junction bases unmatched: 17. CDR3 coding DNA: TGTGCCAGCACCATCATATTCCAGACAGGGCGGGACACCGGGGAGCTGTTTTTT. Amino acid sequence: CASTIIFQTGRDTGELFF.

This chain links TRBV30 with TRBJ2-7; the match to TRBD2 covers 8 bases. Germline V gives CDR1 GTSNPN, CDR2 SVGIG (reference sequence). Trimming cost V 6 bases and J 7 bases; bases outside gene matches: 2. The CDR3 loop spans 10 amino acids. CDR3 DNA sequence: TGTGCCTGTTTAGCGGGAGAGCAGTACTTC. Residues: CACLAGEQYF.

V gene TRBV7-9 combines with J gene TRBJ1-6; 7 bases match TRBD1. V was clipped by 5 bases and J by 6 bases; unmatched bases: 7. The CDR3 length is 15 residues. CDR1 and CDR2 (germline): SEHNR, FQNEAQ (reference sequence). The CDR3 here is CASSRHQGGNSPLHF. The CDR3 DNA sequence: TGTGCCAGCAGCCGACATCAGGGGGGTAATTCACCCCTCCACTTT.

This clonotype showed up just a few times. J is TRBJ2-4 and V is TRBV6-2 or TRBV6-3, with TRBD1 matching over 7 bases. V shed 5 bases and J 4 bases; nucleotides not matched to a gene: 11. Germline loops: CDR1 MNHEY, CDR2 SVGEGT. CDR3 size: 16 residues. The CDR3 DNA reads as TGTGCCAGCAGTCAGGGGCTGGGACAGATTAAAAACATTCAGTACTTC. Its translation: CASSQGLGQIKNIQYF.

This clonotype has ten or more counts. In DNA form, the CDR3 reads TGTGCCAGCAGTTTGAAGCCTAGCGGGTACAATGAGCAGTTCTTC. Translated, it gives CASSLKPSGYNEQFF. The rearrangement links TRBV27 to TRBJ2-1, with 8 bases lining up with TRBD2. J lost 4 bases, V lost 3 bases, and 5 bases had no gene match. Germline CDR1 and CDR2: MNHEY and SMNVEV (reference sequence). CDR3 length: 15 amino acids.

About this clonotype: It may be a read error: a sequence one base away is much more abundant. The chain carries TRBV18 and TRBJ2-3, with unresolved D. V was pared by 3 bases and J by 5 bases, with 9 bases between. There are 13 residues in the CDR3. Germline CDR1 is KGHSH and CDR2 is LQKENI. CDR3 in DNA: TGTGCCAGCTCACCGATGTCCGGAGATACGCAGTATTTT. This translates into CASSPMSGDTQYF.

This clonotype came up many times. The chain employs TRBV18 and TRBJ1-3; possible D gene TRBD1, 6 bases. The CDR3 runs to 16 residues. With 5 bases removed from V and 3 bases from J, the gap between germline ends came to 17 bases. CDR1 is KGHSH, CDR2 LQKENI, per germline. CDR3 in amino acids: CASSATYRDVGNTIYF. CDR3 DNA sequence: TGTGCCAGCTCAGCGACCTACAGGGACGTTGGAAACACCATATATTTT.

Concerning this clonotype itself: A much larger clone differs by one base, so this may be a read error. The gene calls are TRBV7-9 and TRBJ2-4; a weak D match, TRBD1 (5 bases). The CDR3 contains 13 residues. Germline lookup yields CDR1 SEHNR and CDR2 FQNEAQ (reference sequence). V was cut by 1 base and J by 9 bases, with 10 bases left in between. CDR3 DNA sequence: TGTGCCAGCAGCTTAGACTCTAGGGGCATTCAGTACTTC. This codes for CASSLDSRGIQYF.

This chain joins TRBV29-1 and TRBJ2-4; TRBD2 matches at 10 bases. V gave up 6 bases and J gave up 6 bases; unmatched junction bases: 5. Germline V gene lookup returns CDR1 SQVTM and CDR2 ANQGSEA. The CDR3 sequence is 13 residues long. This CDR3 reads CSVGTSAGNIQYF. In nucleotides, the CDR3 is TGCAGCGTCGGGACTAGCGCGGGAAACATTCAGTACTTC.

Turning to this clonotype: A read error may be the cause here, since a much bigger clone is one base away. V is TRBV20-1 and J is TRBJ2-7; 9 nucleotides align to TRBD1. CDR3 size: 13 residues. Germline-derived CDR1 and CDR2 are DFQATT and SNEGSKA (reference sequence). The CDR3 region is CSARETGGYAQYF. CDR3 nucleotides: TGCAGTGCTAGAGAGACAGGGGGTTACGCGCAGTACTTC.

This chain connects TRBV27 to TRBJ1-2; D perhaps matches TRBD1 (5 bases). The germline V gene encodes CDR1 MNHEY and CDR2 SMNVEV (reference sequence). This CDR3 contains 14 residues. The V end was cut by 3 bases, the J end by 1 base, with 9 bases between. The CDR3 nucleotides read TGTGCCAGCAGTTTGCGACAGCTTAACTATGGCTACACCTTC. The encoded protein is CASSLRQLNYGYTF.

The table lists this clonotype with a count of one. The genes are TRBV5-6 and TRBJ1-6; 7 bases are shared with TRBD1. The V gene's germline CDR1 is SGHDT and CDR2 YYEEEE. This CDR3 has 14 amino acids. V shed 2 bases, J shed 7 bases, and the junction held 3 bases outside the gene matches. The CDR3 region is CASSLMTGNSPLHF. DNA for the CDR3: TGTGCCAGCAGCTTAATGACAGGGAATTCACCCCTCCACTTT.

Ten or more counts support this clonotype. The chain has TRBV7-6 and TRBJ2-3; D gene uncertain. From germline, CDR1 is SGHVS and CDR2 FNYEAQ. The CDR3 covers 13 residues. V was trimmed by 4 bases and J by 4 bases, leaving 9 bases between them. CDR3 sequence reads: CASSSLSPDTQYF. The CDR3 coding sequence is TGTGCCAGCAGCTCCCTATCCCCAGATACGCAGTATTTT.

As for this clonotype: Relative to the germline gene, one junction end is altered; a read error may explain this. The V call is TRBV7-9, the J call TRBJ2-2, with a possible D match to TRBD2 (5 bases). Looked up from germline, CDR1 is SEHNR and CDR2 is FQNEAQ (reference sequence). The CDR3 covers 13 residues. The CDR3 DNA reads TGTGCCAGCAGGCCTCAAGGCCCCGGGGAGCTGTTCTTT. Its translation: CASRPQGPGELFF.

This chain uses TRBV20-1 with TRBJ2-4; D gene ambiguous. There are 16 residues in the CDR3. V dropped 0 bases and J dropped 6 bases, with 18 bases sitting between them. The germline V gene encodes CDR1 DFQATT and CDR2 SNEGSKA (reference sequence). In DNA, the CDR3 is TGCAGTGCTAGAGATCTGTCAGAAGTGCGGCTAAACATTCAGTACTTC. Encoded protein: CSARDLSEVRLNIQYF.

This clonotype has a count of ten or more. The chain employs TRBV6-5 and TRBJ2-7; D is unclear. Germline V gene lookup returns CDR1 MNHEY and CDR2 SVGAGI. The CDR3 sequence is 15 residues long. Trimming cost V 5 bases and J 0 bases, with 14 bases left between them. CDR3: CASSHDELSSYEQYF. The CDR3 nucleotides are TGTGCCAGCAGTCACGACGAACTTAGCTCCTACGAGCAGTACTTC.

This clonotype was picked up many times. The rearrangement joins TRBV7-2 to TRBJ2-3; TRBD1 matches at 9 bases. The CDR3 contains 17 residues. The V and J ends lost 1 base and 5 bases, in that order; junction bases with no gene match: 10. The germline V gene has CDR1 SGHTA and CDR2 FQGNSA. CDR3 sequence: CASSLGQGRGQGDTQYF. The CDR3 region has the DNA TGTGCCAGCAGCTTAGGGCAGGGTAGGGGACAGGGAGATACGCAGTATTTT.

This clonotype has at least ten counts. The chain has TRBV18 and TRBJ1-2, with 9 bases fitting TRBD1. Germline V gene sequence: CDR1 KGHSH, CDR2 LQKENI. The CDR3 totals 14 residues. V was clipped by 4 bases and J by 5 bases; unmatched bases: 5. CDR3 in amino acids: CASSRAGQGYGYTF. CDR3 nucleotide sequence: TGTGCCAGCTCACGGGCGGGACAGGGTTATGGCTACACCTTC.

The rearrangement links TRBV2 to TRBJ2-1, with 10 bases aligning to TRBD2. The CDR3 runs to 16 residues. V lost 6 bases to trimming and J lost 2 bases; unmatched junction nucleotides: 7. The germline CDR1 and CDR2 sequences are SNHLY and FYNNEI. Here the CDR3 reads CASSLLAGDPYNEQFF. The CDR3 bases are TGTGCCAGCAGCCTTCTAGCGGGAGATCCCTACAATGAGCAGTTCTTC.

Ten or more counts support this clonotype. The CDR3 is CAWSVHSNQPQHF. As DNA, the CDR3 is TGTGCCTGGAGTGTACACAGCAATCAGCCCCAGCATTTT. J is TRBJ1-5 and V is TRBV30; unclear D gene. The ends were cut back, 0 bases at V and 1 base at J, with 4 bases in the middle. Germline V CDR1 and CDR2: GTSNPN, SVGIG (reference sequence). The length of the CDR3 is 13 residues.

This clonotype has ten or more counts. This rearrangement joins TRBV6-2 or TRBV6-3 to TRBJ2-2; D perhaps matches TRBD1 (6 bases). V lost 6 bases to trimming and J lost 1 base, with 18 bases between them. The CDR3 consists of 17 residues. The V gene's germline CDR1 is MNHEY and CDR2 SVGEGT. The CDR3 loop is CASSPYPGTRNTGELFF. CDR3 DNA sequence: TGTGCCAGCAGCCCCTATCCCGGGACACGGAACACCGGGGAGCTGTTTTTT.

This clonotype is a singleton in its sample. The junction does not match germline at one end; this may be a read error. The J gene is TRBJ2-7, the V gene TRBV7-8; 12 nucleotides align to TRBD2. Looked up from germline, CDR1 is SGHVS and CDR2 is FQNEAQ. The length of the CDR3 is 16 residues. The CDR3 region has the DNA TGTGCCAGCAGCCTAGCGCCGGGACTAGCGGGCTACGAGCAGTACTTC. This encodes CASSLAPGLAGYEQYF.